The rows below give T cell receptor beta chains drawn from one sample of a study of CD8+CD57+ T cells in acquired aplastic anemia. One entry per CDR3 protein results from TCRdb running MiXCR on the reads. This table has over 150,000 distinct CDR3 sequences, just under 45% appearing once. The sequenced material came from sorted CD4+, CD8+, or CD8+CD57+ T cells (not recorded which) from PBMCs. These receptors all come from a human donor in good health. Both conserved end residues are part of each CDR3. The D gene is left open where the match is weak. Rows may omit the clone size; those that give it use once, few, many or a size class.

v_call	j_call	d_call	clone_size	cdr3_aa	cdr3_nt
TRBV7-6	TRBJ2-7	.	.	CASSRLDSYEQYF	TGTGCCAGCAGCCGACTAGACAGCTACGAGCAGTACTTC
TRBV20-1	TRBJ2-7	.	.	CSANLANGGEQYF	TGCAGTGCTAATCTGGCCAACGGAGGGGAGCAGTACTTC
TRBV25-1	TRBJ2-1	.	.	CASSERAPQALNEQFF	TGTGCCAGCAGTGAAAGGGCCCCTCAAGCGTTGAATGAGCAGTTCTTC
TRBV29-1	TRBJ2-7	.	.	CSVDGAGFAEQYF	TGCAGCGTTGACGGAGCAGGGTTTGCCGAGCAGTACTTC
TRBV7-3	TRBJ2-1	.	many	CASSLTRADYNEQFF	TGTGCCAGCAGCTTAACTCGAGCGGACTACAATGAGCAGTTCTTC
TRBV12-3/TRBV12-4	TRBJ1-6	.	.	CASKVGGREFNSPLHF	TGTGCCAGCAAAGTAGGGGGGAGGGAGTTCAATTCACCCCTCCACTTT
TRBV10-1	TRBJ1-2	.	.	CASSESLGHHGYTF	TGCGCCAGCAGTGAGTCGCTGGGGCATCATGGCTACACCTTC
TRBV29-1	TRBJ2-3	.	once	CSVIGTGRGWSDTQYF	TGCAGCGTTATAGGGACGGGAAGGGGATGGTCAGATACGCAGTATTTT
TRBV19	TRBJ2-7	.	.	CASTTFGGNEQYF	TGTGCCAGTACTACATTTGGGGGAAACGAGCAGTACTTC
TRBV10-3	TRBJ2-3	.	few	CAISVREDTQYF	TGTGCCATCAGTGTACGGGAGGATACGCAGTATTTT
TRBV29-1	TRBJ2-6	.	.	CSVGQAGANVLTF	TGCAGCGTTGGACAGGCTGGGGCCAACGTCCTGACTTTC
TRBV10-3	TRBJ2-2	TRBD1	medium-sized	CAIKGGGQVNTGELFF	TGTGCCATCAAAGGCGGAGGACAGGTCAACACCGGGGAGCTGTTTTTT
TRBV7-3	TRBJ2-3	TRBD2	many	CASSPGLAGGTTDTQYF	TGTGCCAGCAGCCCGGGACTAGCGGGAGGAACCACAGATACGCAGTATTTT
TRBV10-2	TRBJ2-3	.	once	CASSEGQITDTQYF	TGCGCCAGCAGTGAAGGGCAGATCACAGATACGCAGTATTTT
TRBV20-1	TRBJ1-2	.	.	CSASLRGIYGYTF	TGCAGTGCTAGTTTACGGGGGATCTATGGCTACACCTTC
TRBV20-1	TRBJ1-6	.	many	CSASPSGPGKDSPLHF	TGCAGTGCTAGCCCGTCCGGCCCCGGCAAGGATTCACCCCTCCACTTT
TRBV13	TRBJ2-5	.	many	CASSPYREVGKETQYF	TGTGCCAGCAGCCCCTACAGGGAAGTGGGGAAAGAGACCCAGTACTTC
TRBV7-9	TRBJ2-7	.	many	CASSSSLTAYEQYF	TGTGCCAGCAGCTCGAGCCTGACAGCGTACGAGCAGTACTTC
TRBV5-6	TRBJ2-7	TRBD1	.	CASSLQTGVSEQYF	TGTGCCAGCAGCCTTCAGACAGGGGTGTCCGAGCAGTACTTC
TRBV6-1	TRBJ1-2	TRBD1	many	CASSDLGQGHYGYTF	TGTGCCAGCAGTGACCTTGGACAGGGCCATTATGGCTACACCTTC
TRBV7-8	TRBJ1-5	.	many	CASSIYRADQPQHF	TGTGCCAGCAGCATCTACAGGGCGGATCAGCCCCAGCATTTT
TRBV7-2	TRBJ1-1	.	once	CASSLYRNTEAFF	TGTGCCAGCAGCTTATACAGGAACACTGAAGCTTTCTTT
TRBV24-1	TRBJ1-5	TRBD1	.	CATRTRQGRSNQPQHF	TGTGCCACCAGAACAAGACAGGGTCGTAGCAATCAGCCCCAGCATTTT
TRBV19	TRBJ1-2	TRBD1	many	CASTLDRWDDGYTF	TGTGCCAGTACCCTGGACAGGTGGGACGACGGCTACACCTTC
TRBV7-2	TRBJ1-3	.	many	CASSPRLTGNTIYF	TGTGCCAGCAGCCCCCGCCTAACTGGAAACACCATATATTTT
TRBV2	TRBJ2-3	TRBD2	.	CASSATSGGLNTQYF	TGTGCCAGCAGCGCGACTAGCGGGGGGCTAAATACGCAGTATTTT
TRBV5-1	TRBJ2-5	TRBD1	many	CASSHAPGQGTSQETQYF	TGCGCCAGCAGCCACGCGCCGGGACAGGGTACATCCCAAGAGACCCAGTACTTC
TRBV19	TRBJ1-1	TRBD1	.	CAIRRQGLLNTEAFF	TGTGCCATCAGACGACAGGGACTTCTAAACACTGAAGCTTTCTTT
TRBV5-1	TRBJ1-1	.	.	CASSSPLANTEAFF	TGCGCCAGCAGCTCCCCGCTTGCGAACACTGAAGCTTTCTTT
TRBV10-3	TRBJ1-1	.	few	CAISESLVLNTEAFF	TGTGCCATCAGTGAGTCTCTCGTCTTGAACACTGAAGCTTTCTTT
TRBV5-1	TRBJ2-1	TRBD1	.	CASSTFPGQNHNEQFF	TGCGCCAGCAGCACCTTCCCGGGACAGAATCACAATGAGCAGTTCTTC
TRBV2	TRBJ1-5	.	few	CASSDGVSNQPQHF	TGTGCCAGCAGTGATGGGGTGAGCAATCAGCCCCAGCATTTT
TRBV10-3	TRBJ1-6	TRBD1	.	CAIRKTAGQGDSPLHF	TGTGCCATCAGGAAAACAGCGGGACAGGGTGATTCACCCCTCCACTTT
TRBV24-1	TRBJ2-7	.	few	CATSDGYEQYF	TGTGCCACCAGTGATGGCTACGAGCAGTACTTC
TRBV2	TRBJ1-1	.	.	CASYRLWSEAFF	TGTGCCAGCTACAGGCTCTGGTCTGAAGCTTTCTTT
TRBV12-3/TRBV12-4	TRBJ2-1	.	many	CASSRPQVNNEQFF	TGTGCCAGCAGTCGACCACAGGTTAACAATGAGCAGTTCTTC
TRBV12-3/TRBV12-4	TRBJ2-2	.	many	CASTWEGQNTGELFF	TGTGCCAGCACGTGGGAAGGGCAAAACACCGGGGAGCTGTTTTTT
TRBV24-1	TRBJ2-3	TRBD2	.	CATSDTRGADTQYF	TGTGCCACCAGTGATACCCGGGGGGCAGATACGCAGTATTTT
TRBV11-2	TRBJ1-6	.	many	CASSLMAREPGGPLHF	TGTGCCAGCAGCTTAATGGCCAGGGAGCCGGGGGGACCCCTCCACTTT
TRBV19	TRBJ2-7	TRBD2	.	CASSIGSGRTEQYF	TGTGCCAGTAGTATAGGTAGCGGGAGGACCGAGCAGTACTTC
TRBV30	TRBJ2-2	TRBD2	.	CAWRKGGTHNTGELFF	TGTGCCTGGAGGAAGGGAGGGACTCACAACACCGGGGAGCTGTTTTTT
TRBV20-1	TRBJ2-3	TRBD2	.	CSAIDLAGEVDTQYF	TGCAGTGCTATTGATCTAGCGGGAGAAGTAGATACGCAGTATTTT
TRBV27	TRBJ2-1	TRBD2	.	CASSGLAGLDEQFF	TGTGCCTCTAGTGGGCTAGCGGGACTGGATGAGCAGTTCTTC
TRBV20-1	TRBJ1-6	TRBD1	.	CSAGQALNSPLHF	TGCAGTGCAGGACAGGCTCTAAATTCACCCCTCCACTTT
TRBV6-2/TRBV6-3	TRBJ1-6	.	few	CASSYSIGSGSSYNSPLHF	TGTGCCAGCAGTTACTCCATAGGCTCAGGGAGCTCCTATAATTCACCCCTCCACTTT
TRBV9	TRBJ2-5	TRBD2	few	CASSVGPLAGGRETQYF	TGTGCCAGCAGCGTAGGGCCCTTAGCGGGGGGGCGGGAGACCCAGTACTTC
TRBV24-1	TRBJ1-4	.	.	CATSGGYNEKLFF	TGTGCCACCAGTGGAGGCTATAATGAAAAACTGTTTTTT
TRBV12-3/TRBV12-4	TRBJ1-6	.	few	CASSFDGSPLHF	TGTGCCAGCAGTTTTGACGGTTCACCCCTCCACTTT
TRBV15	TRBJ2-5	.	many	CATSRESTGRETQYF	TGTGCCACCAGCAGAGAAAGCACAGGGAGGGAGACCCAGTACTTC
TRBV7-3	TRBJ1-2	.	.	CASSLWGAPSGYTF	TGTGCCAGCAGCCTATGGGGGGCGCCGAGTGGCTACACCTTC
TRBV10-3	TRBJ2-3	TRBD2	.	CAISIAGGADTQYF	TGTGCCATCAGCATAGCGGGGGGAGCAGATACGCAGTATTTT
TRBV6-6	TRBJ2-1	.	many	CASSYSRANEQFF	TGTGCCAGCAGTTACTCGAGGGCCAATGAGCAGTTCTTC
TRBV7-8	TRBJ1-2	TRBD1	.	CASSLAPGQNYGYTF	TGTGCCAGCAGCTTAGCGCCGGGACAGAACTATGGCTACACCTTC
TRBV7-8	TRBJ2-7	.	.	CASSLVGTFSYEQYF	TGTGCCAGCAGCTTGGTTGGGACTTTCTCCTACGAGCAGTACTTC
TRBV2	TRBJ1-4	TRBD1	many	CASSQQGRNEKLFF	TGTGCCAGCAGTCAACAGGGGCGTAATGAAAAACTGTTTTTT